This record looks at one TCR beta chain sequence and its context. The V segment lost 0 bases and the J segment 0 bases; nucleotides outside the gene matches: 6. Germline values: CDR1 SGDLS, CDR2 YYNGEE. The CDR3 has 17 amino acids. The data stem from a study of shared T cell receptors in the human thymus. The method was immunoSEQ multiplex PCR; TCRdb's version includes in-frame clones alone and lacks a portion of them. The table has roughly 710,000 clones, 75% to 90% seen once; the top ten hold 0.008% to 0.011%. The data were also submitted as part of a second study, on human thymus T cells. From that paper: The thymus tissue came from resections taken during corrective heart surgery. What appeared biased in thymic and blood repertoires was the usage of V and J genes. The related literature has documented a marked overlap of thymic repertoires among unrelated individuals.

The V call is TRBV9, the J call TRBJ2-1; TRBD2 aligns across 7 bases. The sequence came from a girl less than two years old with a congenital heart defect. Sequencing was carried out using thymocytes. Here the CDR3 DNA reads TGTGCCAGCAGCGTAGCTAGGGACTATGTCTCCTACAATGAGCAGTTCTTC. It codes for CASSVARDYVSYNEQFF.